Listed below are T cell receptor beta chains from one sample, sequenced in a study of blood T cell repertoires in COVID-19. The data were produced by immunoSEQ multiplex PCR, yet TCRdb's version contains in-frame clones alone and is incomplete. The sample carries approximately 200,000 clones, 94% recorded once. Sample: peripheral blood. These receptors came from a man aged 25 to 45 with COVID-19, enrolled during active disease. The CDR3 runs from the conserved cysteine through the conserved F or W. A D gene is named only where the DNA matches it firmly. A row's size may be missing; if present it is once, few, many or a size class.

TRBV19,few,TRBD1,TRBJ1-4,TGTGCCAGTAGTCCGAGACAGGGTAATGAAAAACTGTTTTTT,CASSPRQGNEKLFF
TRBV3-1/TRBV3-2,NA,NA,TRBJ1-2,TGTGCCAGCAGCCAAGGGCAAAACTATGGCTACACCTTC,CASSQGQNYGYTF
TRBV6-5,NA,TRBD1,TRBJ1-5,TGTGCCAGCAGTTACGGACAGGGATATCAGCCCCAGCATTTT,CASSYGQGYQPQHF
TRBV9,NA,TRBD1,TRBJ1-4,TGTGCCAGCAGCGTATCAACAGGGGGCGGAAAACTGTTTTTT,CASSVSTGGGKLFF
TRBV30,once,TRBD2,TRBJ2-1,TGTGCCTGGAGTGGGGGACTAGCGGGGGTCAATGAGCAGTTCTTC,CAWSGGLAGVNEQFF
TRBV5-1,once,NA,TRBJ1-3,TGCGCCAGCAGCTTTGGGGAGTACGGAAACACCATATATTTT,CASSFGEYGNTIYF
TRBV27,NA,NA,TRBJ2-7,TGTGCCAGCAGTTTATACAGAGCTTCCTACGAGCAGTACTTC,CASSLYRASYEQYF
TRBV18,NA,NA,TRBJ2-3,TGTGCCAGCTCACCACGGGGAGGAGGCACAGATACGCAGTATTTT,CASSPRGGGTDTQYF
TRBV19,NA,TRBD1,TRBJ1-6,TGTGCCAGTAGTACCGCCGACAGGGGCCCCCATAATTCACCCCTCCACTTT,CASSTADRGPHNSPLHF
TRBV14,NA,TRBD1,TRBJ2-1,TGTGCCAGCAGCCAGGCGACCGGGACAGGGGTCCTACGGGGGACCAATGAGCAGTTCTTC,CASSQATGTGVLRGTNEQFF
TRBV6-5,NA,TRBD1,TRBJ2-7,TGTGCCAGCAGAAAGGGGGCCGCTTACGAGCAGTACTTC,CASRKGAAYEQYF
TRBV27,NA,NA,TRBJ1-6,TGTGCCAGCAGTTTTAGGTACAGAGAAAATTCACCCCTCCACTTT,CASSFRYRENSPLHF
TRBV19,once,NA,TRBJ1-4,TGTGCCAGTAGGGTACAGGGTAGTTCGAGTGAAAAACTGTTTTTT,CASRVQGSSSEKLFF
TRBV4-1,NA,TRBD1,TRBJ1-2,TGCGCCAGCAGCCAAGCTCGAGGGGGCACCTATGGCTACACCTTC,CASSQARGGTYGYTF
TRBV9,NA,TRBD2,TRBJ2-1,TGTGCCAGCAGCGTAGCTCTGATAGCGGGGGGATCTGAGCAGTTCTTC,CASSVALIAGGSEQFF
TRBV19,NA,TRBD1,TRBJ1-2,TGTGCCAGTGGGGACAGCACTAACTATGGCTACACCTTC,CASGDSTNYGYTF
TRBV18,NA,TRBD2,TRBJ2-1,TGTGCCAGCTCACCAGGGGCCGGGACTAGTGAGCAGTTCTTC,CASSPGAGTSEQFF
TRBV7-3,NA,TRBD2,TRBJ2-1,TGTGCCAGCAGCACGCTGCCGGGACTAGCGGCCCCAGACTACTACAATGAGCAGTTCTTC,CASSTLPGLAAPDYYNEQFF
TRBV27,once,TRBD1,TRBJ2-3,TGTGCCAGCCAAAGAATACAGGGGGTCCTCACAGATACGCAGTATTTT,CASQRIQGVLTDTQYF
TRBV19,once,TRBD2,TRBJ2-1,TGTGCCAGTAGTAATAGCGGGGGAAAGTCCTACAATGAGCAGTTCTTC,CASSNSGGKSYNEQFF
TRBV6-1,NA,NA,TRBJ2-2,TGTGCCAGCAGTGAAGATCCCCTCGGACTTGCCGCGAACACCGGGGAGCTGTTTTTT,CASSEDPLGLAANTGELFF
TRBV5-1,NA,TRBD1,TRBJ2-3,TGCGCCAGCAGCAAGGACAGGGGGACAGATACGCAGTATTTT,CASSKDRGTDTQYF